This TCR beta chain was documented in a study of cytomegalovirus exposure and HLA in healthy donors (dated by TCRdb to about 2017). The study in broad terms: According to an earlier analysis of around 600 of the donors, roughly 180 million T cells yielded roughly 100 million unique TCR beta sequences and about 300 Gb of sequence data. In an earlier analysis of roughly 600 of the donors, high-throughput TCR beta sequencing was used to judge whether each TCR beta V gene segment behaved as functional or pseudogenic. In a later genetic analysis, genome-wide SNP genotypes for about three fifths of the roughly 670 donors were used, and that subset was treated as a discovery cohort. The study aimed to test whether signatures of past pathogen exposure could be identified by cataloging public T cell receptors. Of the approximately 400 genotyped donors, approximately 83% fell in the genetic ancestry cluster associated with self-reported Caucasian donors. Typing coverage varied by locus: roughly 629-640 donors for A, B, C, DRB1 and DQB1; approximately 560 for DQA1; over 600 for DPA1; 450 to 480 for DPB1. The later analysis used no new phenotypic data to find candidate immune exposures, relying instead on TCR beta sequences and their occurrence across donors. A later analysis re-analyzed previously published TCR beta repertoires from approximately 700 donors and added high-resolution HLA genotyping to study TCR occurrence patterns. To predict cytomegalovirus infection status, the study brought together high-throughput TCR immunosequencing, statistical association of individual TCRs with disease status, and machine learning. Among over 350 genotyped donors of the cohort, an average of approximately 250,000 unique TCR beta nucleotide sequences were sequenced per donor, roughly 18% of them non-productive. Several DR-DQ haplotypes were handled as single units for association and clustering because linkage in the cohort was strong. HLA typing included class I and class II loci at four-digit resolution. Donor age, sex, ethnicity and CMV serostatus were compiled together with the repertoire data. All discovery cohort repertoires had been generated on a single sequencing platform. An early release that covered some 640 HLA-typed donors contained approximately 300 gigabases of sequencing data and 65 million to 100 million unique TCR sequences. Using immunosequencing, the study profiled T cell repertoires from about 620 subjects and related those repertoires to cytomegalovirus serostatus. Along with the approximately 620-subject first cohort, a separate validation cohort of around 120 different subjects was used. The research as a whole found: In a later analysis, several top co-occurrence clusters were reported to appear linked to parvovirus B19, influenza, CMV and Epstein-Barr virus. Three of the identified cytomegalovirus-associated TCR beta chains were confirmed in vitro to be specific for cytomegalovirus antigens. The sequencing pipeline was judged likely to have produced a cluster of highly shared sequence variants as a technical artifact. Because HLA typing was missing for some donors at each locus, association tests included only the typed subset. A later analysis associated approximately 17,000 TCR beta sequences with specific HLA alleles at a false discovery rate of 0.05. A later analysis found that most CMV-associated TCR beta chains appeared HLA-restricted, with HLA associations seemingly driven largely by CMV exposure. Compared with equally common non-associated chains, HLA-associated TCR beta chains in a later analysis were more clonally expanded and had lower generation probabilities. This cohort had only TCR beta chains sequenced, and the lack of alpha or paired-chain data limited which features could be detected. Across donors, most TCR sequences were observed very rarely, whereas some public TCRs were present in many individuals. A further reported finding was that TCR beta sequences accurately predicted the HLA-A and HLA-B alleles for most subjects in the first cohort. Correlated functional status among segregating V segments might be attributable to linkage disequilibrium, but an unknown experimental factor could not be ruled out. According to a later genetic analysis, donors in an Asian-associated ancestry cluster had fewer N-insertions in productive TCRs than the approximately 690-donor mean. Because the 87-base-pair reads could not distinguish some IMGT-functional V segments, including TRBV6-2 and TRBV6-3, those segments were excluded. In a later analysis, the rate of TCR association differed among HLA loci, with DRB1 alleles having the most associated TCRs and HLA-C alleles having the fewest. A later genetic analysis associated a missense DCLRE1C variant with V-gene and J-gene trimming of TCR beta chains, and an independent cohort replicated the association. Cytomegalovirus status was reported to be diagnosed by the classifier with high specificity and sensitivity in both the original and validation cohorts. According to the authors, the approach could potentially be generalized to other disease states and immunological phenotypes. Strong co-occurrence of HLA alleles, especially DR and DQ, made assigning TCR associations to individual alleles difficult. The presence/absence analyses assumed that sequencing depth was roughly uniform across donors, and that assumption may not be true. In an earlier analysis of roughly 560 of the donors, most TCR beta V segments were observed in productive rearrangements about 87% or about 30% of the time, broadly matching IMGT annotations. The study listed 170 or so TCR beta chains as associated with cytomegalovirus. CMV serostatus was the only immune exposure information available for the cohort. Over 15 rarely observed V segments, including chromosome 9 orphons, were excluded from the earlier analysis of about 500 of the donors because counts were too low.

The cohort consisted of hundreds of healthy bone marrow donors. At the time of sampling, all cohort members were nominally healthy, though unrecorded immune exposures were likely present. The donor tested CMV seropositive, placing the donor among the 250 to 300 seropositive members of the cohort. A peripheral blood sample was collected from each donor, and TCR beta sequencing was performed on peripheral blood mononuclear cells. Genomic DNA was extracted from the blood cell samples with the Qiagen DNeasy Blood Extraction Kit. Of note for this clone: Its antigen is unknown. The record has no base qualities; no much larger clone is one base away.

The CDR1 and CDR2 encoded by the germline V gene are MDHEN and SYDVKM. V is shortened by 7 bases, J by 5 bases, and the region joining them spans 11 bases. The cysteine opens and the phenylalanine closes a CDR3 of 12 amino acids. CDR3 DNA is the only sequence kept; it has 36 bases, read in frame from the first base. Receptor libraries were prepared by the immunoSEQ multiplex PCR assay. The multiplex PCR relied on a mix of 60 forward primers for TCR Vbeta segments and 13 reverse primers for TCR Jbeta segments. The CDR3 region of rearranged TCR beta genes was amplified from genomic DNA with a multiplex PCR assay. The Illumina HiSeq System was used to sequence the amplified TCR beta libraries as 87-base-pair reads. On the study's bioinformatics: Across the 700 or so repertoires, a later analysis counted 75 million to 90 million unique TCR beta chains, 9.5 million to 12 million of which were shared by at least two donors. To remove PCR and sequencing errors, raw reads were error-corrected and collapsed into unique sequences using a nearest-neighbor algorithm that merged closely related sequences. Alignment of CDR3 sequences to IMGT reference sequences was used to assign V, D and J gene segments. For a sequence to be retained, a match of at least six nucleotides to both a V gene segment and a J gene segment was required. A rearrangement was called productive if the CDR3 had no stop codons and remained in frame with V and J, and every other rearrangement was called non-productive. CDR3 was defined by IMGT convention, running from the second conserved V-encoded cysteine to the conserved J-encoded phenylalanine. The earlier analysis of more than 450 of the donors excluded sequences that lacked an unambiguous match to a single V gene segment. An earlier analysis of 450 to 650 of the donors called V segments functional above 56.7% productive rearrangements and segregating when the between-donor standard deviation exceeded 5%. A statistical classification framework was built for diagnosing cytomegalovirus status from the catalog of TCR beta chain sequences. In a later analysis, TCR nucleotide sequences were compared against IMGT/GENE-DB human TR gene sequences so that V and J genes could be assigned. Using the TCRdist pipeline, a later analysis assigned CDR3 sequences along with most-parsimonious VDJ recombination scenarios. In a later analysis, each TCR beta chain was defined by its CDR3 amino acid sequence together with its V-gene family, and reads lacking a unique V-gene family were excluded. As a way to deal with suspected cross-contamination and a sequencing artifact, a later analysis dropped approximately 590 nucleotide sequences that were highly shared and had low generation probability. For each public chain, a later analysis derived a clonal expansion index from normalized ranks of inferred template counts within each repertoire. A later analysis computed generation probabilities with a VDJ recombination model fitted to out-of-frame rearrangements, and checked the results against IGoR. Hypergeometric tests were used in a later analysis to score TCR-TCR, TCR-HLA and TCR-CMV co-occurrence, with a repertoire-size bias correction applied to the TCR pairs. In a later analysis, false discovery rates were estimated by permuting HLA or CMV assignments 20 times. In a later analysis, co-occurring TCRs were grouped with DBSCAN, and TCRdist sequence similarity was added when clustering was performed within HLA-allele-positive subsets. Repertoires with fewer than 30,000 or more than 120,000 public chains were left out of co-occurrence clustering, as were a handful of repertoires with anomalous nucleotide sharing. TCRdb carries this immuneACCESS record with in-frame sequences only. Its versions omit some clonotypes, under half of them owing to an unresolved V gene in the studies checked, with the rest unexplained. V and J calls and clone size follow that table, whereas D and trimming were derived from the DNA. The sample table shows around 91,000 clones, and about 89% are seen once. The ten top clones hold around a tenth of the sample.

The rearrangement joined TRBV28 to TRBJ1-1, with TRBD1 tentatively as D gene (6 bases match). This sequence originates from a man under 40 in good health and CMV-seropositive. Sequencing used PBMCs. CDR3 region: CASTLGGTEAFF. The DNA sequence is TGTGCCAGCACCTTAGGGGGAACTGAAGCTTTCTTT.